The next 17 T cell receptor beta chains were all read from a single sample in a study of identical twins. One entry per CDR3 protein results from TCRdb running MiXCR on the 5' RACE reads. The sample comprises fewer than 650,000 distinct CDR3 sequences, approximately 10% of which are singletons, and roughly 3% rests with the top ten. This sample was shared with a second study, whose subject was yellow fever vaccine responses in identical twins.

The sample consisted of PBMCs. These receptors all stem from a woman under 30 in good health.

This clonotype was observed many times. This chain connects TRBV12-3 or TRBV12-4 to TRBJ2-7; perhaps TRBD2 as D (6 bases). V was shortened by 0 bases and J by 3 bases, with 15 bases between the two germline ends. This CDR3 has 16 residues. The CDR3 loop reads CASSLAAGPLFYEQYF. The CDR3 nucleotides read TGTGCCAGCAGTTTAGCGGCGGGGCCCCTCTTCTACGAGCAGTACTTC.

The chain uses TRBV5-5 and TRBJ1-2; D is uncertain. Trimming left V 7 bases short and J 1 base short, with 8 bases between. Germline CDR1 is SGHKS and CDR2 is YYEKEE (reference sequence). CDR3 length: 12 amino acids. The CDR3: CASGVNNYGYTF. The CDR3 DNA reads as TGTGCCAGCGGCGTTAATAACTATGGCTACACCTTC.

This clonotype was found a few times. The chain is built from TRBV2 and TRBJ2-7, with D possibly TRBD1 on 5 matching bases. With 8 bases removed from V and 2 bases from J, the gap between germline ends came to 13 bases. The germline V gene has CDR1 SNHLY and CDR2 FYNNEI. This CDR3 spans 13 amino acids. CDR3 in DNA: TGTGCCAGCCAAGGGGTAGGAACCTACGAGCAGTACTTC. Encoded protein: CASQGVGTYEQYF.

This chain uses TRBV5-1 with TRBJ2-7; 8 bases are shared with TRBD1. Per germline, CDR1 SGHRS and CDR2 YFSETQ. The CDR3 sequence is 13 residues long. V lost 0 bases to trimming and J lost 6 bases; unmatched junction nucleotides: 2. The CDR3 DNA sequence: TGCGCCAGCAGCTTGGAGGGGACAGGCGAGCAGTACTTC. Amino acid sequence: CASSLEGTGEQYF.

The chain recombines TRBV11-2 with TRBJ2-2, with D hard to call. This CDR3 contains 15 residues. Germline assignment: CDR1 SGHAT and CDR2 FQNNGV. Trimming removed 0 bases at V and 0 bases at J, with 5 bases between. The CDR3 sequence is CASSLELANTGELFF. CDR3 DNA: TGTGCCAGCAGCTTAGAATTGGCGAACACCGGGGAGCTGTTTTTT.

This clonotype was found many times. The chain combines TRBV4-3 with TRBJ2-1; D might be TRBD1 or TRBD2, each matching 6 bases. The length of the CDR3 is 15 residues. V gave up 1 base and J gave up 8 bases, with 15 bases separating them. Germline assignment: CDR1 LGHNA and CDR2 YSLEER. The CDR3 DNA follows: TGCGCCAGCAGCCAAGGATTGAACAGGGAGGATGAGCAGTTCTTC. Translating it yields CASSQGLNREDEQFF.

This clonotype has just a few counts. The chain couples TRBV15 to TRBJ1-2; no firm D call. The ends were cut back, 0 bases at V and 8 bases at J, with 7 bases in the middle. Germline lookup yields CDR1 LNHNV and CDR2 YYDKDF (reference sequence). The CDR3 extends over 12 amino acids. The CDR3 reads CATSRDRVGYTF. The CDR3 DNA sequence: TGTGCCACCAGCAGAGATAGGGTCGGCTACACCTTC.

In this sample, this clonotype turned up many times. The V call is TRBV29-1, the J call TRBJ2-5, with D possibly matching TRBD1 (6 bases). The V gene lost 4 bases and the J gene lost 6 bases, with 15 bases spanning the gap. The CDR3 has 13 amino acids. Germline-derived CDR1 and CDR2 are SQVTM and ANQGSEA. CDR3 sequence reads: CSVVARGQQTQYF. CDR3 bases: TGCAGCGTTGTAGCCAGGGGACAACAGACCCAGTACTTC.

The genes are TRBV7-9 and TRBJ2-5; a weak D match, TRBD2 (6 bases). The V gene lost 5 bases and the J gene lost 2 bases, with 12 bases spanning the gap. The germline V gene encodes CDR1 SEHNR and CDR2 FQNEAQ (reference sequence). CDR3 length: 14 residues. The CDR3 loop reads CASSRDLTQETQYF. The CDR3 DNA follows: TGTGCCAGCAGCAGGGACTTGACACAAGAGACCCAGTACTTC.

The chain couples TRBV11-2 to TRBJ2-1; the D gene could be TRBD1 or TRBD2 (7 bases each). The CDR3 length is 18 residues. Trimming stripped 3 bases from V and 0 bases from J, with 18 bases between. Germline V gene data show CDR1 as SGHAT and CDR2 as FQNNGV. The CDR3 region is CASSFPQGGDSSYNEQFF. DNA for the CDR3: TGTGCCAGCAGCTTCCCGCAGGGGGGGGATAGCTCCTACAATGAGCAGTTCTTC.

There are a few counts of this clonotype. The rearrangement joins TRBV27 to TRBJ1-6; D ambiguous. The CDR3 runs 13 residues. Trimming removed 1 base at V and 14 bases at J, with 12 bases between. Germline CDR1 reads MNHEY; CDR2 reads SMNVEV (reference sequence). The CDR3 DNA reads as TGTGCCAGCAGTTTATTACGGTTCTCGGCCCTCCACTTT. Its translation is CASSLLRFSALHF.

In this sample, this clonotype turned up a few times. The chain joins TRBV15 to TRBJ2-1, with 11 bases aligning to TRBD1. Germline V gives CDR1 LNHNV, CDR2 YYDKDF (reference sequence). The CDR3 has 17 residues. Germline trimming cut 0 bases from V and 8 bases from J; bases unmatched to any gene: 9. The CDR3 DNA reads as TGTGCCACCAGCAGAGAGGGTTCGGGACAGGGGGTTGATGAGCAGTTCTTC. Amino acid sequence: CATSREGSGQGVDEQFF.

This clonotype was seen only a few times. The V and J genes are TRBV15 and TRBJ2-7; TRBD2 aligns across 13 bases. J lost 3 bases, V lost 4 bases, and 9 bases had no gene match. This CDR3 has 17 residues. Germline assignment: CDR1 LNHNV and CDR2 YYDKDF (reference sequence). The CDR3 loop reads CATSKGLAGVISYEQYF. The CDR3 region has the DNA TGTGCCACCAGCAAAGGACTAGCGGGAGTTATAAGCTACGAGCAGTACTTC. The full variable domain, rest sourced from reference TRBV15 and TRBJ2-7, is DAMVIQNPRYQVTQFGKPVTLSCSQTLNHNVMYWYQQKSSQAPKLLFHYYDKDFNNEADTPDNFQSRRPNTSFCFLDIRSPGLGDTAMYLCATSKGLAGVISYEQYFGPGTRLTVT.

This clonotype has more than one count but fewer than ten. This chain joins TRBV7-2 and TRBJ2-7, with D unresolved. V was cut by 1 base and J by 1 base, with 11 bases left in between. The CDR3 has 15 residues. Per the germline V gene, CDR1 is SGHTA and CDR2 is FQGNSA. The CDR3: CASSLGDGGSYEQYF. As DNA, the CDR3 is TGTGCCAGCAGCTTAGGTGATGGCGGATCCTACGAGCAGTACTTC. Drawing the rest from reference TRBV7-2 and TRBJ2-7, the complete variable domain is GAGVSQSPSNKVTEKGKDVELRCDPISGHTALYWYRQSLGQGLEFLIYFQGNSAPDKSGLPSDRFSAERTGGSVSTLTIQRTQQEDSAVYLCASSLGDGGSYEQYFGPGTRLTVT.

The sample holds a few counts of this clonotype. This chain links TRBV7-3 with TRBJ2-2; D may be TRBD2 (5 bases). V was trimmed by 5 bases and J by 4 bases, leaving 14 bases between them. This CDR3 spans 15 amino acids. The germline V gene encodes CDR1 SGHTA and CDR2 FQGTGA. CDR3: CASSPVRVSTGELFF. In nucleotides, the CDR3 is TGTGCCAGCAGCCCCGTGAGGGTATCCACCGGGGAGCTGTTTTTT.

There are many counts of this clonotype. J is TRBJ1-3 and V is TRBV20-1; 7 bases match TRBD1. CDR1 and CDR2 from the germline V gene are DFQATT and SNEGSKA (reference sequence). The CDR3 loop spans 14 amino acids. J gave up 1 base and V 4 bases, and 4 bases lay outside the gene matches. The CDR3 DNA reads as TGCAGTGCTACTTCAGGGGGTTCTGGAAACACCATATATTTT. This encodes CSATSGGSGNTIYF.

This clonotype was seen at least ten times. V and J are TRBV25-1 and TRBJ2-4; D perhaps matches TRBD2 (5 bases). Trimming removed 5 bases from V and 2 bases from J, with 13 bases in between. The CDR3 has 15 amino acids. In germline, CDR1 is MGHDK, CDR2 SYGVNS. CDR3 coding DNA: TGTGCCAGCAGTACCCCCCGCGGGTCCAAAAACATTCAGTACTTC. As protein: CASSTPRGSKNIQYF.